This T cell receptor (beta chain) was obtained from a study of CD8 T cells in Susac syndrome (dated 2019 in TCRdb). About the study as a whole: Of the Susac syndrome patients who were sequenced, five or six had clinically active disease and roughly eight were in clinical remission. At blood withdrawal, Susac syndrome patients were therapy-naive, treated with corticosteroids (with IVIg additionally given to some), or treated with IVIg alone. The study used repertoire sequencing to test whether antigen drove CD8+ T cell activation and differentiation in Susac syndrome. Overall study results and their limits: The number of individuals in the TCR sequencing and HLA analysis was recognized as being relatively small. The CD4+ T cell repertoire of patients with Susac syndrome showed no detectable clonal expansion.

In the case of this clonotype: Its binding antigen is unknown. Per-nucleotide qualities are absent, and no much larger clonotype sits a single base away.

The CDR3 runs 13 residues from the cysteine to the phenylalanine. Just the 39-base CDR3 DNA is kept, in frame starting at base 1. CDR1 and CDR2 are read off the germline V gene (reference sequence) as MNHNY and SVGAGI. The trim is 6 bases for V and 6 bases for J, with a gap of 11 bases between the germline ends. Peripheral blood CD8+ and CD4+ T cells from healthy donors, Susac syndrome patients and multiple sclerosis patients were profiled using high-throughput TCR beta sequencing. The Susac syndrome patients fulfilled recently defined diagnostic criteria for definite or probable disease. CD8+ TEMRA cells were enriched by FACS, while bulk CD8+ and CD4+ T cells were purified by magnetic negative isolation. Blood was drawn into EDTA tubes, processed within 24 hours, and PBMCs were isolated by density gradient centrifugation. PBMCs intended for TCR sequencing were cryopreserved in liquid nitrogen and thawed later in a water bath at 37 degrees C. A purity of at least 90% was achieved for sorted or isolated CD4+, CD8+ and CD8+ TEMRA cells.

RNA was extracted using the RNeasy kit, and about 0.45 to 1 ug of the RNA was reverse transcribed with random hexamers. The immunoSEQ multiplex PCR assay, which covers 54 Vbeta and 13 Jbeta segments, was used to amplify TCR beta CDR3 regions. PCR amplification bias was corrected using a synthetic template baseline for primer optimization and computational correction. Concerning the study's data processing: Reads were annotated to V, D and J genes according to IMGT and were analyzed with immunoSEQ Analyzer, with only productive sequences retained. Clonality was computed as one minus Shannon entropy normalized by log2 of the number of productive unique sequences. For each patient and control, public and private clones were evaluated among the 100 most prevalent clones. A clone was defined as Susac-specific if it was absent from the healthy and MS cohorts, from 1052 published viral clones and from other ImmuneACCESS disease sequences. The raw public data were reprocessed by TCRdb itself: fastp quality trimming at Q25, MiXCR clonotype calling, in-frame beta chains only. Each entry merges the rows of one CDR3 protein and shows their most common DNA and genes. The V and J calls and clone size come from TCRdb's table, not from the authors' own analysis. This sample has approximately 190,000 distinct CDR3 sequences in its table, and roughly 91% of those were observed once. The ten largest account for around 0.085% of the sample.

This clonotype originated in a human donor with Susac syndrome. Sequencing was done on a sample of CD4+ T cells from PBMCs. The chain couples TRBV6-6 to TRBJ2-2; the D gene lacks a confident call. The DNA sequence is as follows: TGTGCCAGCAGCTTGATTGGGGCCGGGGAGCTGTTTTTT. Its protein is CASSLIGAGELFF.